These T cell receptor beta chains were read from a single sample in a study of blood T cell repertoires in COVID-19. Only in-frame clones appear in the TCRdb table, and some are missing; sequencing was by immunoSEQ multiplex PCR. The table lists some 220,000 clones, around 81% of them singletons. What was sequenced was peripheral blood. The receptors originated from a woman aged 70 to 79 with acute or convalescent COVID-19. Each CDR3 is given with its conserved first and last residue. D genes are given only for firm matches. Part of the rows lack a size; the others show once, few, many or a class for expanded clones.

d_gene,abundance,j_gene,v_gene,CDR3nt,CDR3aa
.,.,TRBJ1-6,TRBV5-1,TGCGCCAGCAGCAGAAGGACGGGAGATAATTCACCCCTCCACTTT,CASSRRTGDNSPLHF
TRBD2,.,TRBJ2-1,TRBV5-4,TGTGCCAGCAGCTTGGGACTAGCGGGGTACAATGAGCAGTTCTTC,CASSLGLAGYNEQFF
.,once,TRBJ1-4,TRBV6-6,TGTGCCAGCAGTTACGGAGGGATTACTAATGAAAAACTGTTTTTT,CASSYGGITNEKLFF
.,.,TRBJ2-5,TRBV25-1,TGTGCCAGCAGTGAATATCGGTACAGGCTGGAGACCCAGTACTTC,CASSEYRYRLETQYF
TRBD1,.,TRBJ2-5,TRBV7-7,TGTGCCAGCAGCTCTACAGGGGTGGGAGAGACCCAGTACTTC,CASSSTGVGETQYF
.,.,TRBJ2-3,TRBV19,TGTGCCAGCCAGACTGGGTACACAGATACGCAGTATTTT,CASQTGYTDTQYF
TRBD2,.,TRBJ2-5,TRBV3-1/TRBV3-2,TGTGCCAGCAGCCAAGAAGTAATTAGCGGGGGCGGGACCCAGTACTTC,CASSQEVISGGGTQYF
TRBD2,.,TRBJ2-5,TRBV5-4,TGTGCCAGCAGCTTGAGGCTAGCGGGGGGGCCGGGGGAGACCCAGTACTTC,CASSLRLAGGPGETQYF
TRBD1,once,TRBJ1-1,TRBV19,TGTGCCAGTAGTTCGGGACAGGGTTTTGCTGAAGCTTTCTTT,CASSSGQGFAEAFF
.,.,TRBJ2-1,TRBV30,TGTGCCTGGGGGGCGCTAACCCCGAGCTCCTACAATGAGCAGTTCTTC,CAWGALTPSSYNEQFF
TRBD1,few,TRBJ1-1,TRBV4-1,TGCGCCAGCAGCCCCCCGGACAGGGGCGCGAACACTGAAGCTTTCTTT,CASSPPDRGANTEAFF
.,.,TRBJ2-1,TRBV5-8,TGTGCCAGCAGCTTACAGGGTCAGTTGGGTGAGCAGTTCTTC,CASSLQGQLGEQFF
TRBD1,.,TRBJ2-7,TRBV5-8,TGTGCCAGCAGCCAGACGGGACAGGGGGGGTACGAGCAGTACTTC,CASSQTGQGGYEQYF
TRBD1,.,TRBJ1-2,TRBV5-6,TGTGCCAGCACACCCAAGACAGGGATGAACTATGGCTACACCTTC,CASTPKTGMNYGYTF
.,.,TRBJ2-5,TRBV2,TGTGCCAGCAGTGAAGATCAATTTGTAGAGACCCAGTACTTC,CASSEDQFVETQYF
.,.,TRBJ2-6,TRBV6-5,TGTGCCAGCATGACTGTCAGCTCTGGGGCCAACGTCCTGACTTTC,CASMTVSSGANVLTF